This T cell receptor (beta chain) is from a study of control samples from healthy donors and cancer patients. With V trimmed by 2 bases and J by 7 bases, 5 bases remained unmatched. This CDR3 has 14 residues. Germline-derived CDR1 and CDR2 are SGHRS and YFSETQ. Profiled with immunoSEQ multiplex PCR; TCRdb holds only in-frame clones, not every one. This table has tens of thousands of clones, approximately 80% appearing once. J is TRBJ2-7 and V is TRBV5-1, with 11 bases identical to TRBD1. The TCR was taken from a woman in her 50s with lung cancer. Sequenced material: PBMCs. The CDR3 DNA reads TGCGCCAGCAGCTTTGGGACAGGGGGACGGGAGCAGTACTTC. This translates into CASSFGTGGREQYF.